These 17 T cell receptor beta chains came from one sample sequenced in a study of blood T cell repertoires in COVID-19. Generated by immunoSEQ multiplex PCR, the TCRdb table keeps only in-frame clones and is missing some. The sample has hundreds of thousands of clones; 85% are singletons. Sequencing was performed on peripheral blood. The receptors derive from a man between 45 and 60 years old with active or convalescent COVID-19.

The chain joins TRBV5-1 to TRBJ1-2, with 7 bases aligning to TRBD1. The trim removed 3 bases at V and 3 bases at J, leaving 5 bases unmatched. Germline CDR1 and CDR2: SGHRS and YFSETQ. The CDR3 covers 14 residues. The CDR3 bases are TGCGCCAGCAGCTGGAGTGGACAGGACTATGGCTACACCTTC. As protein: CASSWSGQDYGYTF.

This rearrangement joins TRBV7-3 to TRBJ2-2; D perhaps matches TRBD2 (6 bases). This CDR3 is 15 amino acids long. The V end lost 6 bases, the J end lost 7 bases, and 18 bases lay between the germline ends. Germline loops: CDR1 SGHTA, CDR2 FQGTGA. The CDR3 here is CASSVHGGPNGELFF. CDR3 nucleotide sequence: TGTGCCAGCAGTGTACACGGGGGTCCGAACGGGGAGCTGTTTTTT.

The V and J genes are TRBV7-8 and TRBJ2-1, with 14 bases identical to TRBD2. The trim removed 1 base at V and 9 bases at J, leaving 8 bases unmatched. The CDR3 totals 17 residues. CDR1 and CDR2 from the germline V gene are SGHVS and FQNEAQ. For the CDR3, the DNA is TGTGCCAGCAGCTTAGATGGGACTAGCGGGAGTTCAGGTGAGCAGTTCTTC. This translates into CASSLDGTSGSSGEQFF.

This chain links TRBV7-9 with TRBJ2-7; no definite D call. Germline CDR1 is SEHNR and CDR2 is FQNEAQ (reference sequence). The CDR3 totals 17 residues. The V end was cut by 5 bases, the J end by 0 bases, with 20 bases between. CDR3 in amino acids: CASSPPPSATSSYEQYF. The CDR3 region has the DNA TGTGCCAGCAGCCCACCTCCCAGCGCTACCAGCTCCTACGAGCAGTACTTC.

For the CDR3, the DNA is TGTGCCAGCAGTGTACGGTTTGCGGCTAATGAAAAACTGTTTTTT. Protein product: CASSVRFAANEKLFF. V gene TRBV2 combines with J gene TRBJ1-4; D is uncertain. Germline V gene data show CDR1 as SNHLY and CDR2 as FYNNEI. The CDR3 has 15 residues. Trimming removed 4 bases from V and 3 bases from J, with 12 bases in between.

This clone was counted a single time. V gene TRBV5-1 combines with J gene TRBJ2-2; D may be TRBD2 (6 bases). The CDR3 contains 15 residues. The V and J ends lost 4 bases and 4 bases respectively, with 14 bases between them. The germline gives CDR1 SGHRS, CDR2 YFSETQ. CDR3: CASSVRGWGTGELFF. CDR3 bases: TGCGCCAGCAGCGTCCGGGGGTGGGGCACCGGGGAGCTGTTTTTT.

The V gene is TRBV5-1, the J gene TRBJ1-4; D uncertain. V lost 1 base and J 5 bases, leaving 15 bases between the germline ends. Germline-derived CDR1 and CDR2 are SGHRS and YFSETQ. CDR3 length equals 16 residues. The CDR3 coding sequence is TGCGCCAGCAGCTTGTACGGCGGGTCACTCAATGAAAAACTGTTTTTT. Its protein is CASSLYGGSLNEKLFF.

V and J are TRBV5-1 and TRBJ1-4; 8 nucleotides match TRBD1. Germline values: CDR1 SGHRS, CDR2 YFSETQ. The CDR3 runs to 16 residues. V trimming: 0 bases; J trimming: 8 bases; junction bases outside the gene matches: 9. CDR3 sequence reads: CASSLAPGGAGEKLFF. DNA of the CDR3: TGCGCCAGCAGCTTGGCTCCAGGGGGCGCGGGAGAAAAACTGTTTTTT.

The chain is built from TRBV18 and TRBJ1-3; possible D gene TRBD1, 6 bases. The CDR3 sequence is 17 residues long. Per germline, CDR1 KGHSH and CDR2 LQKENI. V was trimmed by 1 base and J by 2 bases, leaving 15 bases between them. CDR3 amino acids: CASSPLPGEGAGNTIYF. The CDR3 nucleotides are TGTGCCAGCTCACCACTACCTGGCGAGGGGGCTGGAAACACCATATATTTT.

This chain links TRBV28 with TRBJ1-6; TRBD1 matches 9 bases. This CDR3 has 14 residues. Germline CDR1 MDHEN, CDR2 SYDVKM. Trimming removed 4 bases from V and 10 bases from J; junction bases left unmatched: 5. The CDR3 is CASSSGQGASPLHF. The CDR3 coding sequence is TGTGCCAGCAGTTCGGGACAGGGTGCCTCACCCCTCCACTTT.

This chain uses TRBV4-2 with TRBJ2-1; D is unresolved. Trimming left V 0 bases short and J 5 bases short, with 11 bases between. The CDR3 length is 15 residues. Germline loops: CDR1 LGHNA, CDR2 YNFKEQ. For the CDR3, the DNA is TGTGCCAGCAGCCAAGATCTTATTACTAACAATGAGCAGTTCTTC. Translating gives CASSQDLITNNEQFF.

This rearrangement joins TRBV5-1 to TRBJ2-7; a possible D gene is TRBD1 (6 bases). V was clipped by 2 bases and J by 6 bases, with 15 bases between them. CDR1 is SGHRS, CDR2 YFSETQ, per germline. This CDR3 is 14 amino acids long. The CDR3 DNA follows: TGCGCCAGCAGCTTAAGGGACACTGACTTCGAGCAGTACTTC. Its translation is CASSLRDTDFEQYF.

This sequence joins TRBV11-2 and TRBJ2-1, with 8 bases aligning to TRBD2. The CDR3 covers 17 residues. CDR1 SGHAT and CDR2 FQNNGV come from the germline V gene. J gave up 0 bases and V 5 bases, and 9 bases lay outside the gene matches. CDR3 sequence (DNA): TGTGCCAGCAGCCCACTAGCGGCGACCCTCTCCTACAATGAGCAGTTCTTC. This sequence encodes CASSPLAATLSYNEQFF.

This clone was found a few times. The J gene is TRBJ2-1, the V gene TRBV10-2; TRBD2 matches 13 bases. CDR1 WSHSY and CDR2 SAAADI come from the germline V gene. There are 17 residues in the CDR3. The trim removed 4 bases at V and 7 bases at J, leaving 10 bases unmatched. CDR3 in DNA: TGCGCCAGCAGTGCCGTACTCGGGACTAGCGGGATGAATGAGCAGTTCTTC. This codes for CASSAVLGTSGMNEQFF.

The rearrangement uses TRBV9 and TRBJ2-2; no definite D call. V shed 2 bases and J shed 5 bases, with 13 bases lying between them. Germline-derived CDR1 and CDR2 are SGDLS and YYNGEE. The CDR3 has 15 residues. The CDR3, as DNA: TGTGCCAGCAGCGTCCTAGGCGTTGGTACCGGGGAGCTGTTTTTT. It specifies CASSVLGVGTGELFF.

The J gene is TRBJ2-3, the V gene TRBV7-2; 8 bases are a match to TRBD1. Germline V lookup: CDR1 SGHTA, CDR2 FQGNSA. The ends lost 5 bases at V and 1 base at J; junction bases unmatched: 8. The CDR3 extends over 16 amino acids. This CDR3 is CASSQQQGGGTDTQYF. As DNA, the CDR3 is TGTGCCAGCAGCCAACAACAGGGGGGTGGCACAGATACGCAGTATTTT.

This chain connects TRBV6-6 to TRBJ2-1; D might be TRBD1 (5 bases). The CDR3 totals 13 residues. CDR1 MNHNY and CDR2 SVGAGI come from the germline V gene (reference sequence). The V end was cut by 7 bases, the J end by 6 bases, with 13 bases between. CDR3 DNA sequence: TGTGCCAGCACTAAAAGGGGCCCCAATGAGCAGTTCTTC. Translating it yields CASTKRGPNEQFF.